The source of this T cell receptor beta chain is a study of lung T cells in sarcoidosis with Löfgren's syndrome. Whole-study results and caveats: Löfgren's syndrome patients reportedly showed greatest TRAV12-1 and TRBV2 expansion versus controls.

In its sample, this clonotype is medium-sized. As yet, its antigen is unknown. CDR3 length: 15 amino acids. V was shortened by 3 bases and J by 10 bases, with 19 bases between the two germline ends. TCRdb itself ran the reads through MiXCR, one entry per CDR3 protein. The sample contains roughly 2,700 distinct CDR3 sequences, roughly 27% of which appear only once. Sequencing used CD4+ T cells from bronchoalveolar lavage. The V call is TRBV12-3 or TRBV12-4, the J call TRBJ1-3; no clear D. This clonotype originated in a human donor with sarcoidosis (Löfgren's syndrome or another form), or a control subject (not recorded which). CDR3 residues: CASSFPGSTGRTIYF. CDR3 nucleotide sequence: TGTGCCAGCAGTTTTCCCGGGTCCACCGGAAGGACCATATATTTT.